A single sample gave rise to the 20 T cell receptor beta chains below, sequenced in a study of blood T cell repertoires in COVID-19. Data came from immunoSEQ multiplex PCR; TCRdb stores just in-frame clones and leaves some out. The sample includes 350,000 to 450,000 clones, 70% to 90% of them seen just once. Sequencing input: peripheral blood. Source of these receptors: a woman aged 60-75 years with COVID-19, enrolled during active disease.

The chain has TRBV2 and TRBJ1-2, with D possibly matching TRBD1 (6 bases). The CDR3 contains 16 residues. The V and J ends lost 2 bases and 8 bases respectively, with 21 bases between them. CDR1 is SNHLY and CDR2 is FYNNEI in the germline V gene. CDR3 sequence: CASSENPVVPQGGYTF. DNA of the CDR3: TGTGCCAGCAGTGAAAATCCTGTGGTTCCCCAGGGGGGCTACACCTTC.

This chain joins TRBV7-9 and TRBJ1-5, with unresolved D. The germline gives CDR1 SEHNR, CDR2 FQNEAQ (reference sequence). The CDR3 totals 17 residues. The germline V and J ends were trimmed by 0 bases and 4 bases, with 16 bases remaining between them. The CDR3, as DNA: TGTGCCAGCAGCTTAGCTGACGGGGTCGCCCAAAATCAGCCCCAGCATTTT. It translates to CASSLADGVAQNQPQHF. The whole variable domain, filled in from reference TRBV7-9 and TRBJ1-5, reads DTGVSQNPRHKITKRGQNVTFRCDPISEHNRLYWYRQTLGQGPEFLTYFQNEAQLEKSRLLSDRFSAERPKGSFSTLEIQRTEQGDSAMYLCASSLADGVAQNQPQHFGDGTRLSIL.

The chain is built from TRBV16 and TRBJ2-7, with D uncertain. This CDR3 contains 13 residues. Trimming cost V 1 base and J 5 bases, with 9 bases left between them. Germline-derived CDR1 and CDR2 are KGHSY and FQNENV. CDR3 nucleotide sequence: TGTGCCAGCAGCCAATTCTTCCCCGACGAGCAGTACTTC. This sequence encodes CASSQFFPDEQYF.

Of note for this clone: Compared with germline, one end of the junction differs, possibly owing to a read error. J is TRBJ2-7 and V is TRBV24-1; 15 positions agree with TRBD2. The CDR3 has 18 amino acids. Germline CDR1 is KGHDR and CDR2 is SFDVKD. CDR3 in DNA: TGTGCCACCCCCGGGGGACTAGCGGGGGGAGACCAGTCCTTCGAGCAGTACTTC. It is translated as CATPGGLAGGDQSFEQYF.

The chain combines TRBV7-6 with TRBJ1-5, with D maybe TRBD1 (5 bases). The CDR3 extends over 16 amino acids. Germline assignment: CDR1 SGHVS and CDR2 FNYEAQ. The V gene lost 1 base and the J gene lost 4 bases, with 14 bases spanning the gap. In DNA form, the CDR3 reads TGTGCCAGCAGCTTAGGGTTCAGGGAAGAAAATCAGCCCCAGCATTTT. Translated, it gives CASSLGFREENQPQHF.

This chain joins TRBV5-4 and TRBJ2-1; 7 positions match TRBD2. V trimming: 2 bases; J trimming: 0 bases; junction bases outside the gene matches: 5. CDR3 length equals 16 residues. Germline CDR1 and CDR2: SGHNT and YYREEE (reference sequence). In nucleotides, the CDR3 is TGTGCCAGCAGCTTACAGCGGGGCCGCTCCTACAATGAGCAGTTCTTC. Translating it yields CASSLQRGRSYNEQFF.

The chain links TRBV12-5 to TRBJ2-2, with TRBD2 matching 7 bases. CDR3 size: 16 residues. Germline values: CDR1 LGHNT, CDR2 FRNRAP. V lost 2 bases, J lost 4 bases, and 7 bases stayed unmatched. CDR3: CASGLRPGGITGELFF. CDR3 coding DNA: TGTGCTAGTGGTTTGCGTCCGGGAGGTATCACCGGGGAGCTGTTTTTT.

V gene TRBV7-9 combines with J gene TRBJ1-2; D is perhaps TRBD1 (5 bases). Germline CDR1 reads SEHNR; CDR2 reads FQNEAQ (reference sequence). The CDR3 totals 13 residues. The V end was cut by 3 bases, the J end by 8 bases, with 13 bases between. This CDR3 reads CASSFGAGNGYTF. DNA of the CDR3: TGTGCCAGCAGCTTCGGAGCAGGGAACGGCTACACCTTC.

The chain is built from TRBV27 and TRBJ1-5; no firm D call. V was trimmed by 3 bases and J by 5 bases, leaving 8 bases between them. The CDR3 consists of 13 residues. Germline V CDR1 and CDR2: MNHEY, SMNVEV (reference sequence). DNA for the CDR3: TGTGCCAGCAGTTTCTATCTCCATCAGCCCCAGCATTTT. It encodes CASSFYLHQPQHF.

This sequence joins TRBV7-8 and TRBJ2-1; no definite D call. This CDR3 has 16 residues. The V end was cut by 0 bases, the J end by 0 bases, with 9 bases between. From germline, CDR1 is SGHVS and CDR2 FQNEAQ. Written as DNA, the CDR3 is TGTGCCAGCAGCTTAGCGCCATTTAGCTCCTACAATGAGCAGTTCTTC. This sequence encodes CASSLAPFSSYNEQFF.

This clone was seen only a few times. The chain joins TRBV5-1 to TRBJ1-6; TRBD1 might be the D (5 bases). Germline V gives CDR1 SGHRS, CDR2 YFSETQ. Trimming left V 4 bases short and J 4 bases short, with 12 bases between. This CDR3 comprises 15 residues. The CDR3 DNA reads TGCGCCAGCAGCCAGGACACAAGGTATAATTCACCCCTCCACTTT. Its protein product is CASSQDTRYNSPLHF.

A note on this clone: A read error may produce the germline difference seen at one junction end. This chain connects TRBV29-1 to TRBJ1-2; tentative D call: TRBD1 (5 bases). Germline CDR1 and CDR2: SQVTM and ANQGSEA. CDR3 length: 10 amino acids. The CDR3 nucleotides read TGCAGCGTTGAGGTTGGGCGGACATTCTTC. Protein sequence: CSVEVGRTFF.

This clone was counted ten times or more. The gene calls are TRBV9 and TRBJ1-3; the match to TRBD1 covers 7 bases. The CDR3 consists of 17 residues. Germline lookup yields CDR1 SGDLS and CDR2 YYNGEE. J gave up 4 bases and V 0 bases, and 10 bases lay outside the gene matches. CDR3 amino acids: CASSVGPRGTQGNTIYF. The DNA of the CDR3 is TGTGCCAGCAGCGTAGGTCCCAGGGGGACTCAGGGAAACACCATATATTTT.

Regarding this clone: A far bigger clonotype differs at one base, so this is likely a read error. In DNA form, the CDR3 reads TGTGCCAGCAGTGGGACAGGGGGCACTGAAGCTTTCTTT. This codes for CASSGTGGTEAFF. V usage is TRBV2 and J usage is TRBJ1-1, with 10 bases lining up with TRBD1. Germline assignment: CDR1 SNHLY and CDR2 FYNNEI. The CDR3 runs to 13 residues. V dropped 4 bases and J dropped 4; count of bases not matched to a gene: 0.

This chain joins TRBV7-3 and TRBJ2-2; 7 bases align to TRBD2. CDR3 length: 16 amino acids. J gave up 4 bases and V 8 bases, and 13 bases lay outside the gene matches. CDR1 is SGHTA, CDR2 FQGTGA, per germline. The CDR3 here is CASAPPGGESTGELFF. The CDR3 region has the DNA TGTGCCAGCGCCCCCCCGGGGGGAGAGTCCACCGGGGAGCTGTTTTTT.

The chain joins TRBV5-1 to TRBJ2-5; 11 bases line up with TRBD2. The CDR3 covers 14 residues. After removal of 5 bases from V and 5 bases from J, the junction contained 5 bases not matched to a gene. The germline CDR1 and CDR2 sequences are SGHRS and YFSETQ. The CDR3 here is CASRSGTSGETQYF. As DNA, the CDR3 is TGCGCCAGCAGATCCGGGACTAGCGGTGAGACCCAGTACTTC.

CDR3 amino acids: CASSRQGTDTQYF. DNA for the CDR3: TGCGCCAGCAGCCGACAGGGCACAGATACGCAGTATTTT. The genes are TRBV5-1 and TRBJ2-3; weak D call: TRBD1 (6 bases). The length of the CDR3 is 13 residues. Trimming took 4 bases from V and 1 from J, leaving 7 bases between them. The germline V gene encodes CDR1 SGHRS and CDR2 YFSETQ.

This chain links TRBV2 with TRBJ1-6; 10 bases are a match to TRBD1. The ends lost 6 bases at V and 7 bases at J; junction bases unmatched: 6. The germline gives CDR1 SNHLY, CDR2 FYNNEI. The CDR3 consists of 15 residues. CDR3 sequence (DNA): TGTGCCAGCAGCAACGCGGGACAGGGGAATTCACCCCTCCACTTT. Translation: CASSNAGQGNSPLHF.

This chain's CDR3 is CSVERDRGNGYTF. CDR3 sequence (DNA): TGCAGCGTTGAAAGGGACAGGGGAAATGGCTACACCTTC. The chain carries TRBV29-1 and TRBJ1-2, with 10 positions matching TRBD1. The CDR3 is 13 residues long. CDR1 SQVTM and CDR2 ANQGSEA come from the germline V gene. V lost 2 bases to trimming and J lost 6 bases; unmatched junction nucleotides: 3.

The CDR3: CASSPPSLDTEAFF. In DNA, the CDR3 is TGTGCCAGCAGCCCACCCAGTTTGGACACTGAAGCTTTCTTT. V and J are TRBV4-2 and TRBJ1-1, with D hard to call. The V end lost 4 bases, the J end lost 3 bases, and 12 bases lay between the germline ends. This CDR3 is built from 14 residues. Germline V gene data show CDR1 as LGHNA and CDR2 as YNFKEQ.